Sequencing of this T cell receptor (beta chain) was carried out in a study of CD8 T cells in Susac syndrome. RNA in amounts of roughly 0.45 to 1 ug was reverse transcribed with random hexamers. TCRdb recomputed calls from the immunoSEQ multiplex PCR reads with MiXCR, one row per CDR3 protein. The sample comprises over 150,000 distinct CDR3 sequences, roughly 92% of which are singletons, and roughly 0.1% rests with the top ten. V was pared by 9 bases and J by 2 bases, with 14 bases between. This CDR3 has 15 amino acids. Germline CDR1 is MNHEY and CDR2 is SMNVEV (reference sequence). Sequenced: CD4+ T cells from PBMCs. The receptor was isolated from a human donor with multiple sclerosis. The V and J genes are TRBV27 and TRBJ2-6; D not resolved. The CDR3 sequence is CASTFLPAGANVLTF. The CDR3 DNA follows: TGTGCCAGTACCTTTTTACCTGCTGGGGCCAACGTCCTGACTTTC.